This T cell receptor (beta chain) was recorded in a study of cytomegalovirus exposure and HLA in healthy donors. This PCR relied on a set of 60 Vbeta primers and 13 Jbeta primers. The protocol was immunoSEQ multiplex PCR, while the TCRdb copy is restricted to in-frame clones and leaves out a portion. Of approximately 110,000 clones listed, about four fifths are singletons. Regarding the study as a whole: The investigators catalogued 150 to 200 TCR beta chains as cytomegalovirus-associated. TCR beta chain V- and J-gene trimming was linked, in a later analysis, to a missense variant in DCLRE1C.

Note on this clone: Its antigen is not identified.

CDR1 and CDR2 (germline): MDHEN, SYDVKM. Germline trimming cut 5 bases from V and 8 bases from J; bases unmatched to any gene: 3. The CDR3 is 12 amino acids. The receptor was isolated from a man in his forties or fifties in good health and CMV-seronegative. V usage is TRBV28 and J usage is TRBJ1-3; 7 positions match TRBD1. The sample consisted of PBMCs. This CDR3 reads CASSDREDTIYF. The CDR3 DNA reads as TGTGCCAGCAGTGACAGGGAGGACACCATATATTTT.